The rows below give T cell receptor beta chains drawn from one sample of a study of cytomegalovirus exposure and HLA in healthy donors. Assay: immunoSEQ multiplex PCR; the TCRdb copy retains only in-frame clones and omits some. The sample has 120,000 or so clones, about 72% seen once; the top ten hold approximately 5%. Sequencing input: PBMCs. The receptors stem from a man aged 50 to 59 in good health and CMV-seropositive. Each CDR3 is given with its conserved first and last residue. A D gene is named only where the DNA matches it firmly. Size is omitted from some rows. Given values are once, few, many or a class for expanded clones.

D gene: -
J gene: TRBJ2-5
CDR3 length: 13
V gene: TRBV15
clone size: -
CDR3 protein: CATSRSSQETQYF
CDR3 DNA: TGTGCCACCAGCAGATCTAGCCAAGAGACCCAGTACTTC

D gene: TRBD2
J gene: TRBJ2-1
CDR3 length: 12
V gene: TRBV10-3
clone size: -
CDR3 protein: CAISDPGTSTFF
CDR3 DNA: TGTGCCATCAGTGACCCCGGGACTAGCACGTTCTTC

D gene: TRBD1
J gene: TRBJ1-1
CDR3 length: 15
V gene: TRBV18
clone size: -
CDR3 protein: CASSPGQGANTEAFF
CDR3 DNA: TGTGCCAGCTCACCCGGACAGGGGGCGAACACTGAAGCTTTCTTT

D gene: -
J gene: TRBJ1-2
CDR3 length: 14
V gene: TRBV5-1
clone size: -
CDR3 protein: CASSEDGGDYGYTF
CDR3 DNA: TGCGCCAGCAGCGAGGACGGGGGGGACTATGGCTACACCTTC

D gene: TRBD2
J gene: TRBJ2-1
CDR3 length: 19
V gene: TRBV7-2
clone size: -
CDR3 protein: CASSSPSGLAADSYNEQFF
CDR3 DNA: TGTGCCAGCAGCTCCCCATCTGGGCTAGCGGCCGACTCCTACAATGAGCAGTTCTTC

D gene: -
J gene: TRBJ1-3
CDR3 length: 16
V gene: TRBV28
clone size: -
CDR3 protein: CASSVLRGGPGNTIYF
CDR3 DNA: TGTGCCAGCAGTGTCCTCAGGGGAGGGCCTGGAAACACCATATATTTT

D gene: -
J gene: TRBJ2-1
CDR3 length: 14
V gene: TRBV5-1
clone size: -
CDR3 protein: CASSNPTYNNEQFF
CDR3 DNA: TGCGCCAGCAGCAACCCTACGTATAACAATGAGCAGTTCTTC

D gene: TRBD1
J gene: TRBJ2-1
CDR3 length: 15
V gene: TRBV4-1
clone size: -
CDR3 protein: CASSRTGGGLDEQFF
CDR3 DNA: TGCGCCAGCAGCCGAACAGGGGGCGGACTAGATGAGCAGTTCTTC

D gene: TRBD1
J gene: TRBJ1-2
CDR3 length: 14
V gene: TRBV9
clone size: -
CDR3 protein: CASSETTGTEGYTF
CDR3 DNA: TGTGCCAGCAGCGAAACTACCGGGACAGAGGGCTACACCTTC

D gene: TRBD1
J gene: TRBJ1-5
CDR3 length: 15
V gene: TRBV28
clone size: few
CDR3 protein: CASSSGQGVNQPQHF
CDR3 DNA: TGTGCCAGCAGTTCCGGACAGGGGGTGAATCAGCCCCAGCATTTT

D gene: TRBD2
J gene: TRBJ2-1
CDR3 length: 15
V gene: TRBV19
clone size: once
CDR3 protein: CASSPVSGGAREQFF
CDR3 DNA: TGTGCCAGTAGTCCGGTAAGCGGGGGGGCACGCGAGCAGTTCTTC

D gene: -
J gene: TRBJ2-7
CDR3 length: 12
V gene: TRBV30
clone size: -
CDR3 protein: CAFKGAFYEQYF
CDR3 DNA: TGTGCCTTTAAAGGGGCCTTCTACGAGCAGTACTTC

D gene: -
J gene: TRBJ1-4
CDR3 length: 18
V gene: TRBV4-2
clone size: -
CDR3 protein: CASSQDSQLEVLGEKLFF
CDR3 DNA: TGTGCCAGCAGCCAAGATAGTCAGCTAGAGGTGTTGGGTGAAAAACTGTTTTTT

D gene: -
J gene: TRBJ2-2
CDR3 length: 13
V gene: TRBV10-3
clone size: -
CDR3 protein: CAIKTGNTGELFF
CDR3 DNA: TGTGCCATCAAAACGGGGAACACCGGGGAGCTGTTTTTT

D gene: -
J gene: TRBJ2-7
CDR3 length: 12
V gene: TRBV29-1
clone size: -
CDR3 protein: CSVRDFGNEQYF
CDR3 DNA: TGCAGCGTCCGGGACTTCGGGAACGAGCAGTACTTC

D gene: -
J gene: TRBJ1-1
CDR3 length: 15
V gene: TRBV7-9
clone size: -
CDR3 protein: CASSPIQGLNTEAFF
CDR3 DNA: TGTGCCAGCAGCCCAATACAGGGATTGAACACTGAAGCTTTCTTT

D gene: TRBD1
J gene: TRBJ1-1
CDR3 length: 12
V gene: TRBV7-9
clone size: once
CDR3 protein: CASSQRQGEAFF
CDR3 DNA: TGTGCCAGCAGCCAAAGACAGGGAGAGGCTTTCTTT

D gene: TRBD1
J gene: TRBJ2-7
CDR3 length: 14
V gene: TRBV29-1
clone size: -
CDR3 protein: CSVATGQASYEQYF
CDR3 DNA: TGCAGCGTTGCTACGGGACAGGCCTCCTACGAGCAGTACTTC

D gene: -
J gene: TRBJ2-3
CDR3 length: 16
V gene: TRBV5-1
clone size: -
CDR3 protein: CASSLTVSGVGDTQYF
CDR3 DNA: TGCGCCAGCAGCTTGACTGTTTCCGGAGTAGGAGATACGCAGTATTTT

D gene: TRBD1
J gene: TRBJ2-7
CDR3 length: 15
V gene: TRBV28
clone size: -
CDR3 protein: CASSRQGRNSYEQYF
CDR3 DNA: TGTGCCAGCAGCCGACAGGGGAGAAACTCCTACGAGCAGTACTTC

D gene: -
J gene: TRBJ2-5
CDR3 length: 13
V gene: TRBV5-1
clone size: -
CDR3 protein: CASSSYRGETQYF
CDR3 DNA: TGCGCCAGCAGCTCTTATAGGGGAGAGACCCAGTACTTC

D gene: TRBD1
J gene: TRBJ2-1
CDR3 length: 14
V gene: TRBV5-1
clone size: -
CDR3 protein: CASSGGTGVNEQFF
CDR3 DNA: TGCGCCAGCAGCGGAGGGACAGGGGTCAATGAGCAGTTCTTC

D gene: -
J gene: TRBJ2-7
CDR3 length: 13
V gene: TRBV30
clone size: -
CDR3 protein: CAWTRDPPYEQYF
CDR3 DNA: TGTGCCTGGACGCGGGACCCCCCCTACGAGCAGTACTTC

D gene: -
J gene: TRBJ2-7
CDR3 length: 14
V gene: TRBV6-5
clone size: few
CDR3 protein: CASSYRDKFYEQYF
CDR3 DNA: TGTGCCAGCAGTTACCGGGACAAATTCTACGAGCAGTACTTC

D gene: -
J gene: TRBJ2-3
CDR3 length: 13
V gene: TRBV9
clone size: -
CDR3 protein: CASSVGVYDTQYF
CDR3 DNA: TGTGCCAGCAGCGTAGGAGTCTACGATACGCAGTATTTT

D gene: -
J gene: TRBJ2-7
CDR3 length: 13
V gene: TRBV30
clone size: -
CDR3 protein: CAWNQGSAHEQYF
CDR3 DNA: TGTGCCTGGAATCAGGGTTCGGCCCACGAGCAGTACTTC

D gene: -
J gene: TRBJ2-7
CDR3 length: 17
V gene: TRBV15
clone size: few
CDR3 protein: CATSPRPGNREFHEQYF
CDR3 DNA: TGTGCCACCTCCCCTCGCCCGGGGAACAGGGAGTTCCACGAGCAGTACTTC

D gene: TRBD1
J gene: TRBJ2-5
CDR3 length: 14
V gene: TRBV6-1
clone size: -
CDR3 protein: CASREGQSLETQYF
CDR3 DNA: TGTGCCAGCAGAGAGGGACAGTCCCTAGAGACCCAGTACTTC

D gene: -
J gene: TRBJ2-2
CDR3 length: 12
V gene: TRBV7-2
clone size: -
CDR3 protein: CASSLSFRELFF
CDR3 DNA: TGTGCCAGCAGCTTATCTTTCCGGGAGCTGTTTTTT

D gene: TRBD2
J gene: TRBJ2-5
CDR3 length: 14
V gene: TRBV4-2
clone size: -
CDR3 protein: CASSLGEGLETQYF
CDR3 DNA: TGTGCCAGCAGCCTCGGGGAGGGACTGGAGACCCAGTACTTC

D gene: -
J gene: TRBJ2-7
CDR3 length: 14
V gene: TRBV6-5
clone size: -
CDR3 protein: CASRRRDLSYEQYF
CDR3 DNA: TGTGCCAGCAGACGCCGGGACTTGTCCTACGAGCAGTACTTC

D gene: -
J gene: TRBJ2-1
CDR3 length: 13
V gene: TRBV27
clone size: -
CDR3 protein: CASSLNQYSEQFF
CDR3 DNA: TGTGCCAGCAGTTTAAACCAATACAGTGAGCAGTTCTTC

D gene: -
J gene: TRBJ2-1
CDR3 length: 15
V gene: TRBV7-8
clone size: -
CDR3 protein: CASSLDEGSYNEQFF
CDR3 DNA: TGTGCCAGCAGCTTAGATGAGGGTTCCTACAATGAGCAGTTCTTC

D gene: TRBD2
J gene: TRBJ2-1
CDR3 length: 15
V gene: TRBV7-2
clone size: -
CDR3 protein: CASSLGLAGHNEQFF
CDR3 DNA: TGTGCCAGCAGCTTAGGGCTAGCGGGCCACAATGAGCAGTTCTTC

D gene: -
J gene: TRBJ1-4
CDR3 length: 15
V gene: TRBV10-1
clone size: -
CDR3 protein: CASSRDSGPDEKLFF
CDR3 DNA: TGCGCCAGCAGCCGAGACAGCGGGCCCGATGAAAAACTGTTTTTT

D gene: -
J gene: TRBJ2-5
CDR3 length: 13
V gene: TRBV21-1
clone size: few
CDR3 protein: CASSPRDRRTQYF
CDR3 DNA: TGTGCCAGCAGCCCTAGGGACAGGAGGACCCAGTACTTC

D gene: -
J gene: TRBJ1-5
CDR3 length: 14
V gene: TRBV6-1
clone size: -
CDR3 protein: CASSEGLQALPQHF
CDR3 DNA: TGTGCCAGCAGTGAAGGCCTTCAAGCGCTGCCCCAGCATTTT

D gene: -
J gene: TRBJ1-1
CDR3 length: 15
V gene: TRBV5-1
clone size: -
CDR3 protein: CASSSGYRDTTEAFF
CDR3 DNA: TGCGCCAGCAGCTCCGGTTACCGGGACACCACTGAAGCTTTCTTT

D gene: -
J gene: TRBJ1-2
CDR3 length: 12
V gene: TRBV28
clone size: -
CDR3 protein: CASSLGEQVYTF
CDR3 DNA: TGTGCCAGCAGCCTTGGCGAACAGGTCTACACCTTC

D gene: TRBD1
J gene: TRBJ1-1
CDR3 length: 18
V gene: TRBV2
clone size: -
CDR3 protein: CASSERGPGQLLNTEAFF
CDR3 DNA: TGTGCCAGCAGTGAAAGGGGGCCGGGACAGCTACTTAACACTGAAGCTTTCTTT

D gene: -
J gene: TRBJ1-1
CDR3 length: 11
V gene: TRBV20-1
clone size: -
CDR3 protein: CSAVANTEAFF
CDR3 DNA: TGCAGTGCTGTGGCTAACACTGAAGCTTTCTTT

D gene: TRBD1
J gene: TRBJ1-1
CDR3 length: 16
V gene: TRBV7-2
clone size: -
CDR3 protein: CASSPQQGAWNTEAFF
CDR3 DNA: TGTGCCAGCAGCCCCCAACAGGGGGCATGGAACACTGAAGCTTTCTTT

D gene: -
J gene: TRBJ1-6
CDR3 length: 17
V gene: TRBV15
clone size: few
CDR3 protein: CATSRDSGGLVYSPLHF
CDR3 DNA: TGTGCCACCAGCAGAGATAGTGGAGGCTTAGTTTATTCACCCCTCCACTTT

D gene: -
J gene: TRBJ1-1
CDR3 length: 15
V gene: TRBV19
clone size: few
CDR3 protein: CASTIPGTVNTEAFF
CDR3 DNA: TGTGCCAGTACCATCCCGGGAACTGTGAACACTGAAGCTTTCTTT

D gene: -
J gene: TRBJ2-3
CDR3 length: 15
V gene: TRBV18
clone size: -
CDR3 protein: CASSPLPWGMDTQYF
CDR3 DNA: TGTGCCAGCTCACCGCTACCCTGGGGCATGGATACGCAGTATTTT

D gene: TRBD1
J gene: TRBJ1-1
CDR3 length: 13
V gene: TRBV5-1
clone size: -
CDR3 protein: CASSSDRADEAFF
CDR3 DNA: TGCGCCAGCAGCAGTGACAGGGCTGATGAAGCTTTCTTT

D gene: -
J gene: TRBJ1-1
CDR3 length: 14
V gene: TRBV5-1
clone size: -
CDR3 protein: CASSFLGRLTEAFF
CDR3 DNA: TGCGCCAGCAGCTTCCTTGGCAGGTTGACTGAAGCTTTCTTT

D gene: TRBD2
J gene: TRBJ2-3
CDR3 length: 18
V gene: TRBV5-4
clone size: -
CDR3 protein: CASSPVMLAGGSTDTQYF
CDR3 DNA: TGTGCCAGCAGCCCGGTAATGCTAGCGGGGGGATCCACAGATACGCAGTATTTT

D gene: -
J gene: TRBJ1-2
CDR3 length: 14
V gene: TRBV7-3
clone size: -
CDR3 protein: CASSPGEGGYGYTF
CDR3 DNA: TGTGCCAGCAGCCCAGGGGAGGGCGGCTATGGCTACACCTTC

D gene: -
J gene: TRBJ2-5
CDR3 length: 12
V gene: TRBV25-1
clone size: -
CDR3 protein: CASSDPKKTQYF
CDR3 DNA: TGTGCCAGCAGTGACCCCAAAAAGACCCAGTACTTC

D gene: TRBD1
J gene: TRBJ2-6
CDR3 length: 16
V gene: TRBV19
clone size: -
CDR3 protein: CASSATGFSGANVLTF
CDR3 DNA: TGTGCCAGTAGTGCGACAGGGTTCTCTGGGGCCAACGTCCTGACTTTC